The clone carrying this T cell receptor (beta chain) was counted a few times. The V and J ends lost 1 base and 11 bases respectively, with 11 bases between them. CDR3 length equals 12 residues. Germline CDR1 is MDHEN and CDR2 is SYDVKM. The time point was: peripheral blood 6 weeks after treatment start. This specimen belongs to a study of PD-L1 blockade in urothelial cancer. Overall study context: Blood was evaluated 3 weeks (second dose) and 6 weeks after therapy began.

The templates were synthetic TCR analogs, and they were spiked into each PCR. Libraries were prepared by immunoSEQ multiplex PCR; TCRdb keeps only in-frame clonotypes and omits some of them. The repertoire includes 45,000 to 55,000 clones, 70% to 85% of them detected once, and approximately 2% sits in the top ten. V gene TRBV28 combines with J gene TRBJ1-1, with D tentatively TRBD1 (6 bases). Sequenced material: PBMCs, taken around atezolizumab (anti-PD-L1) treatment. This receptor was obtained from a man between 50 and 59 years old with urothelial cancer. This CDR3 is CASSLYAGVAFF. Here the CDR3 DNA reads TGTGCCAGCAGTTTATATGCAGGGGTTGCTTTCTTT.